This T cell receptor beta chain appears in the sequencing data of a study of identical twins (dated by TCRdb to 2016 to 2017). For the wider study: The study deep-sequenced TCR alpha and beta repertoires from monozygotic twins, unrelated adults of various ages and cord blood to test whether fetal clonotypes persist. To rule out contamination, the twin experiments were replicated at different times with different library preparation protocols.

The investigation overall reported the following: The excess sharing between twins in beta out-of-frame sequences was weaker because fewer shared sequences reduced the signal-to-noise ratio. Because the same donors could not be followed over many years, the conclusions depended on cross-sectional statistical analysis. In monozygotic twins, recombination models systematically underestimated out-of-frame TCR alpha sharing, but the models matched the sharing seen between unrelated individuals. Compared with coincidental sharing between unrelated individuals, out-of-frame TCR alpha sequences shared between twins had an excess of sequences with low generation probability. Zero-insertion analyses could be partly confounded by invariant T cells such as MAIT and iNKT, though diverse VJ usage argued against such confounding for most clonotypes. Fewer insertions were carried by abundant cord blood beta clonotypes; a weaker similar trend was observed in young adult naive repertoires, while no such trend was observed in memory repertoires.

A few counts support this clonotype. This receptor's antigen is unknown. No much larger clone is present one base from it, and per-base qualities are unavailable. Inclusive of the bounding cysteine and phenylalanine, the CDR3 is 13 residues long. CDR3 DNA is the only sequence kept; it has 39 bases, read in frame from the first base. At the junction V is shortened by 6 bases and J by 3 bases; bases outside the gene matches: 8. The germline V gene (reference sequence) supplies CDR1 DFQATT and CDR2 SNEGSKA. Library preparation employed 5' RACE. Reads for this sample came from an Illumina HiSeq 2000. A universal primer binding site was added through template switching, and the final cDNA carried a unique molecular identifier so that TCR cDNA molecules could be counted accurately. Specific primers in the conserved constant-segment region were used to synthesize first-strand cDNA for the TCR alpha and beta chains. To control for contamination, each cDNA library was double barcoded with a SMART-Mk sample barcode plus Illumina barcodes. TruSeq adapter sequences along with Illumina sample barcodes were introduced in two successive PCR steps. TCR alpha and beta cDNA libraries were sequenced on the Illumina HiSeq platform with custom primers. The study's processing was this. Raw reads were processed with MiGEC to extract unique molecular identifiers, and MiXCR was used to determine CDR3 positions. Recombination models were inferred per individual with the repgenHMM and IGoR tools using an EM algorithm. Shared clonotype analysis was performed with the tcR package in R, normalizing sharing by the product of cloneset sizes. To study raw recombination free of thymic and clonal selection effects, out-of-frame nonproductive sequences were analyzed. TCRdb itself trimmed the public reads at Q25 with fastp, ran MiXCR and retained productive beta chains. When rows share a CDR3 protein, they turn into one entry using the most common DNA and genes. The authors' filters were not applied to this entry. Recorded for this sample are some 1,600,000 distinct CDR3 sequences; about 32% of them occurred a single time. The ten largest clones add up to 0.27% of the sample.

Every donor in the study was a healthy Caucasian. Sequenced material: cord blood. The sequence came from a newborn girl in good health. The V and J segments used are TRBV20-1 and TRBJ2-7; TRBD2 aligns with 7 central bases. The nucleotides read TGCAGTGCCCCCGGGACTACACACTACGAGCAGTACTTC. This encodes CSAPGTTHYEQYF.